Following are 11 T cell receptor beta chains from one sample sequenced in a study of blood T cell repertoires in COVID-19. Produced via immunoSEQ multiplex PCR; TCRdb's table is partial and in-frame only. The table records some 45,000 clones, over 75% of them present only once. Sequenced sample: peripheral blood. The receptors here all came from an older woman with acute or convalescent COVID-19.

The chain has TRBV7-2 and TRBJ2-1; TRBD2 might be the D (6 bases). Germline loops: CDR1 SGHTA, CDR2 FQGNSA. Trimming cost V 3 bases and J 1 base, with 10 bases left between them. CDR3 length equals 15 residues. The CDR3 sequence: CASSFNGGSYNEQFF. The DNA for the CDR3 is TGTGCCAGCAGCTTCAACGGGGGATCCTACAATGAGCAGTTCTTC.

The gene calls are TRBV5-1 and TRBJ2-2, with TRBD1 identical over 8 bases. V gave up 4 bases and J gave up 4 bases; unmatched junction bases: 6. Germline V gene sequence: CDR1 SGHRS, CDR2 YFSETQ. CDR3 size: 15 residues. The CDR3 here is CASSLTGDLTGELFF. CDR3 coding DNA: TGCGCCAGCAGCCTGACAGGGGACCTCACCGGGGAGCTGTTTTTT.

The chain has TRBV6-6 and TRBJ1-1; 10 nucleotides agree with TRBD1. This CDR3 contains 16 residues. Germline CDR1 is MNHNY and CDR2 is SVGAGI (reference sequence). The ends lost 6 bases at V and 2 bases at J; junction bases unmatched: 9. The CDR3 sequence: CASSFRTGGSNTEAFF. For the CDR3, the DNA is TGTGCCAGCAGCTTCCGGACAGGGGGAAGTAACACTGAAGCTTTCTTT.

This clone was seen more than once but under ten times. The CDR3 DNA is TGCGCCAGCAGCTTGGCGGGACAGCTACTTGCAACTAATGAAAAACTGTTTTTT. Its translation is CASSLAGQLLATNEKLFF. The chain links TRBV5-1 to TRBJ1-4; 7 nucleotides agree with TRBD1. CDR1 and CDR2 from the germline V gene are SGHRS and YFSETQ. V lost 0 bases, J lost 0 bases, and 8 bases stayed unmatched. CDR3 size: 18 residues.

This chain connects TRBV7-9 to TRBJ2-1, with D possibly matching TRBD2 (5 bases). Germline assignment: CDR1 SEHNR and CDR2 FQNEAQ (reference sequence). CDR3 size: 16 residues. V lost 0 bases, J lost 6 bases, and 15 bases lay in between. Written as DNA, the CDR3 is TGTGCCAGCAGCTTAGCGAGGGTTGGCTCTAGCAATGAGCAGTTCTTC. Its protein is CASSLARVGSSNEQFF.

Written as DNA, the CDR3 is TGCGCCAGCAGCCAAGAGCCGGTAACGAACAATGAGCAGTTCTTC. This sequence encodes CASSQEPVTNNEQFF. The rearrangement uses TRBV4-3 and TRBJ2-1; D is ambiguous. The V and J ends lost 0 bases and 5 bases respectively, with 11 bases between them. The CDR3 runs to 15 residues. Germline V gene data show CDR1 as LGHNA and CDR2 as YSLEER.

This chain uses TRBV4-2 with TRBJ1-2; possible D gene TRBD1, 6 bases. V was pared by 0 bases and J by 0 bases, with 11 bases between. The CDR3 has 16 residues. Germline assignment: CDR1 LGHNA and CDR2 YNFKEQ. The CDR3 spells CASSQDGGAANYGYTF. CDR3 bases: TGTGCCAGCAGCCAAGATGGGGGGGCTGCTAACTATGGCTACACCTTC.

The rearrangement joins TRBV21-1 to TRBJ2-1; the table's D call, TRBD2, has no DNA check behind it. TRBV21-1 counts as a pseudogene. The CDR3 contains 15 residues. The chain's CDR3 is CASSKDRGAYNEQFF. The CDR3 bases are TGTGCCAGCAGCAAAGATCGGGGGGCGTACAATGAGCAGTTCTTC.

The chain links TRBV6-4 to TRBJ2-3; 7 positions match TRBD2. Looked up from germline, CDR1 is MRHNA and CDR2 is SNTAGT. V gave up 2 bases and J gave up 6 bases; unmatched junction bases: 5. CDR3 length: 14 residues. The CDR3, as DNA: TGTGCCAGCAGTGACCGGGGGGAGGTGGATACGCAGTATTTT. This translates into CASSDRGEVDTQYF.

This clone is medium-sized. The rearrangement links TRBV5-4 to TRBJ2-7, with TRBD1 matching over 8 bases. CDR3 length: 15 residues. Germline V CDR1 and CDR2: SGHNT, YYREEE (reference sequence). V lost 4 bases, J lost 6 bases, and 12 bases stayed unmatched. In DNA, the CDR3 is TGTGCCAGCAGCCTACCGGGACAGGAAAGCACCGAGCAGTACTTC. Translation: CASSLPGQESTEQYF.

The rearrangement joins TRBV30 to TRBJ2-3; D perhaps matches TRBD2 (6 bases). Germline CDR1 is GTSNPN and CDR2 is SVGIG (reference sequence). The CDR3 totals 13 residues. Between the trimmed V and J ends, which lost 5 bases and 4 bases, there was a span of 13 bases. The CDR3 here is CAWGKTSPDTQYF. CDR3 coding DNA: TGTGCCTGGGGTAAAACTAGCCCAGATACGCAGTATTTT.